This TCR beta chain originates from a study of Ad26.COV2.S vaccination and SARS-CoV-2 variants. Study as a whole: This donor came from the COV1001 trial of Ad26.COV2.S. Each vaccinee took Ad26.COV2.S intramuscularly, once or twice 56 days apart.

Worth noting for this clone: The antigen is not known.

Study-wide findings and caveats: Vaccine and placebo groups showed comparable non-spike TCR breadth.

Noted treatment: some 20 received Ad26.COV2.S at low or high dose, single or two shots; a few received placebo; per-sample allocation not given. All samples were drawn on day 63, counting from the first vaccine or placebo injection. The CDR3 length is 15 residues. In germline, CDR1 is SEHNR, CDR2 FQNEAQ (reference sequence). The germline V and J ends were trimmed by 6 bases and 1 base, with 13 bases remaining between them. Here immunoSEQ multiplex PCR was the method, and the copy in TCRdb shows in-frame clones only, minus some. The profile shows some 320,000 clones, approximately 86% of them singletons.

The receptor's source is a person aged 18 to 65 who received the Ad26.COV2.S COVID-19 vaccine or a placebo. The chain joins TRBV7-9 to TRBJ1-3, with unresolved D. Source: peripheral blood, taken in a trial of Ad26.COV2.S vaccine versus placebo. CDR3 sequence (DNA): TGTGCCAGCAGTTTAAAAGAAAGGTCTGGAAACACCATATATTTT. It is translated as CASSLKERSGNTIYF.